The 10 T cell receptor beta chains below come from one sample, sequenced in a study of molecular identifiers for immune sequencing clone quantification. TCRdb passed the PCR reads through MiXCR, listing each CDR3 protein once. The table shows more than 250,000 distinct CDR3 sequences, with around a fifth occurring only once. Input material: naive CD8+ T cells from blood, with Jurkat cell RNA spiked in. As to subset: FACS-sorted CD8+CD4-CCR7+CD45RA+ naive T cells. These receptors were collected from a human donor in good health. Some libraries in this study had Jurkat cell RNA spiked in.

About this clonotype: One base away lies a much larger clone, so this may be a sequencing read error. CDR3 sequence: CASCPGTGRAEAFF. The CDR3 region has the DNA TGTGCCAGCTGCCCGGGGACAGGGCGGGCTGAAGCTTTCTTT. V gene TRBV7-2 combines with J gene TRBJ1-1, with 9 positions matching TRBD1. This CDR3 is 14 amino acids long. In germline, CDR1 is SGHTA, CDR2 FQGNSA. J lost 6 bases, V lost 8 bases, and 10 bases had no gene match. Filled out from reference TRBV7-2 and TRBJ1-1, the complete variable domain reads GAGVSQSPSNKVTEKGKDVELRCDPISGHTALYWYRQSLGQGLEFLIYFQGNSAPDKSGLPSDRFSAERTGGSVSTLTIQRTQQEDSAVYLCASCPGTGRAEAFFGQGTRLTVV.

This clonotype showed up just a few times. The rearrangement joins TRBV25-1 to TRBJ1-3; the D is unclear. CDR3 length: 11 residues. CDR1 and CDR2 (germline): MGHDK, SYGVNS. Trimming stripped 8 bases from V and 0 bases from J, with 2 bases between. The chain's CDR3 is CASLSGNTIYF. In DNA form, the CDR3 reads TGTGCCAGCCTCTCTGGAAACACCATATATTTT.

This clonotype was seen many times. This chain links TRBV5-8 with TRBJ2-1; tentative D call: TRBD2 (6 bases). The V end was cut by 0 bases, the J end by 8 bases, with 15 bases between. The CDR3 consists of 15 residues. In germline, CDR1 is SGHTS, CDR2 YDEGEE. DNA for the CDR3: TGTGCCAGCAGCTTGGTGCGCGGAGGGGTCGATGAGCAGTTCTTC. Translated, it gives CASSLVRGGVDEQFF.

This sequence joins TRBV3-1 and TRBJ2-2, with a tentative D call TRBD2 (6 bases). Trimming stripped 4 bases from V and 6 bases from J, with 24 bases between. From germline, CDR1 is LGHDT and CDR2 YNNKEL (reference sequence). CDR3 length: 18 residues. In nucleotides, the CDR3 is TGTGCCAGCAGCCGAGCTTGGGACTCCTCTACGGTGTCCGGGGAGCTGTTTTTT. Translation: CASSRAWDSSTVSGELFF.

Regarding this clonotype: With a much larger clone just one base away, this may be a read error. CDR3 coding DNA: TGTGCCAGCTCACCGGCCCTCACAGATGCGCAGTATTTT. Its translation is CASSPALTDAQYF. The J gene is TRBJ2-3, the V gene TRBV18; D ambiguous. Germline CDR1 reads KGHSH; CDR2 reads LQKENI. The CDR3 sequence is 13 residues long.

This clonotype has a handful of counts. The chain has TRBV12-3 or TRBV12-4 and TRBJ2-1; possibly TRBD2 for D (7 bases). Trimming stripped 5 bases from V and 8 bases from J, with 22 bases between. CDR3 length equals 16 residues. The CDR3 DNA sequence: TGTGCCAGCAGTCCCGAAATTGGGGGCGCGGGAGATGAGCAGTTCTTC. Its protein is CASSPEIGGAGDEQFF.

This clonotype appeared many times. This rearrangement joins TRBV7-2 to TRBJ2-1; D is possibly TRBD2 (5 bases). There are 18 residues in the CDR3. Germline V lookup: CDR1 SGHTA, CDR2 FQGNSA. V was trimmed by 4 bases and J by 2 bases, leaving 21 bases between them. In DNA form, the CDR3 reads TGTGCCAGCAGCTCAGATCTCGTAGTAGCGCTAACCTACAATGAGCAGTTCTTC. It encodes CASSSDLVVALTYNEQFF.

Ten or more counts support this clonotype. The DNA for the CDR3 is TGCGCCAGCAGCCAAGACTCCACCCGACAGGGGAGCTACACCTTC. Amino acids: CASSQDSTRQGSYTF. This chain connects TRBV4-3 to TRBJ1-2; 8 bases agree with TRBD1. The CDR3 is 15 residues long. Germline V gene sequence: CDR1 LGHNA, CDR2 YSLEER. After removal of 0 bases from V and 9 bases from J, the junction contained 9 bases not matched to a gene.

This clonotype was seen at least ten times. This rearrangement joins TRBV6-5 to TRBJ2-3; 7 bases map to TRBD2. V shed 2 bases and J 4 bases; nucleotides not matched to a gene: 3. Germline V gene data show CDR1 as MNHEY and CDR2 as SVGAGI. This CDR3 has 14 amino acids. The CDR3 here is CASSYAGAADTQYF. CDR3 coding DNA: TGTGCCAGCAGTTACGCGGGAGCAGCAGATACGCAGTATTTT.

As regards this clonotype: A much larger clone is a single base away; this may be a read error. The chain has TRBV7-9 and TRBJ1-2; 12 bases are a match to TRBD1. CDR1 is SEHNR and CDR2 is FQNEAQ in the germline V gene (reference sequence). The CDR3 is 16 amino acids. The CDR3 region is CASSSGQGAVGYDYTF. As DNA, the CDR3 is TGTGCCAGCAGCTCGGGACAGGGGGCCGTCGGCTATGACTACACCTTC.